The 30 T cell receptor beta chains below all came from one sample that was sequenced in a study of regulatory T cells in long-lasting Graves disease. Investigators prepared the TCR beta libraries by applying iRepertoire HTBI primers and Arm-PCR of CDR3 regions. TCRdb re-analysed the multiplex PCR reads in MiXCR, keeping a single row per CDR3 protein. The table has roughly 420,000 distinct CDR3 sequences, less than 20% seen once. Time point specified: newly diagnosed GD, antithyroid drugs for less than 3 months. Preparation of the TCR library used RNA extracted from PBMCs. A further study also used this sample, focusing on T cells in Graves' hyperthyroidism and ophthalmopathy.

This specimen was peripheral blood mononuclear cells (PBMCs), taken at new diagnosis, from a patient treated with antithyroid drugs. The receptors derive from a young woman with Graves disease.

This clonotype appeared many times. The chain employs TRBV18 and TRBJ1-6, with D hard to call. V shed 3 bases and J shed 5 bases, with 5 bases lying between them. This CDR3 has 13 amino acids. The germline V gene has CDR1 KGHSH and CDR2 LQKENI. This CDR3 reads CASSPKDNSPLHF. In DNA form, the CDR3 reads TGTGCCAGCTCACCGAAAGATAATTCACCCCTCCACTTT.

This clonotype was seen a handful of times. This sequence may be a read error, since a much larger clone differs from it by one base. The V call is TRBV11-3, the J call TRBJ1-1; D may be TRBD1 (6 bases). Trimming pared 7 bases from V and 3 bases from J, leaving 15 bases between. The germline V gene encodes CDR1 SGHNT and CDR2 YENEEA. The CDR3 sequence is 14 residues long. CDR3 residues: CASNFRGGDTEAFF. As DNA, the CDR3 is TGTGCCAGCAACTTCAGGGGCGGGGACACTGAAGCTTTCTTT.

This clonotype has at least ten counts. The V and J genes are TRBV11-2 and TRBJ2-2; TRBD2 might be the D (6 bases). This CDR3 region has 14 residues. CDR1 is SGHAT, CDR2 FQNNGV, per germline. Trimming removed 4 bases at V and 2 bases at J, with 8 bases between. DNA of the CDR3: TGTGCCAGCAGCTGGGACTTAAACACCGGGGAGCTGTTTTTT. It is translated as CASSWDLNTGELFF.

Note on this clonotype: One end of the junction varies from germline; a read error may be responsible. The genes are TRBV24-1 and TRBJ2-1; tentatively, D is TRBD2 (6 bases). Germline V gene sequence: CDR1 KGHDR, CDR2 SFDVKD. This CDR3 has 16 amino acids. CDR3 sequence reads: CATSDSLASSYSEQFF. For the CDR3, the DNA is TGTGCCACCAGTGATTCCCTAGCGAGCTCCTACAGTGAGCAGTTCTTC.

The chain uses TRBV28 and TRBJ1-5; 7 positions match TRBD1. The CDR3 is made up of 20 amino acids. Trimming at V came to 5 bases and at J to 0 bases, leaving 19 bases not matched to a gene. Germline-derived CDR1 and CDR2 are MDHEN and SYDVKM. The CDR3 DNA follows: TGTGCCAGCAGTCCCGGCATCCTAACTACCGGGACAGATAGCAATCAGCCCCAGCATTTT. Protein product: CASSPGILTTGTDSNQPQHF.

This clonotype was recorded a few times. J is TRBJ2-4 and V is TRBV5-8; D call uncertain. Germline CDR1 is SGHTS and CDR2 is YDEGEE. This CDR3 has 16 amino acids. V dropped 6 bases and J dropped 2 bases, with 18 bases sitting between them. The CDR3 DNA reads TGTGCCAGCATCTCTCCTGCTGCGCGGTCCAAAAACATTCAGTACTTC. This sequence encodes CASISPAARSKNIQYF.

This clonotype was seen more than once but under ten times. The CDR3: CASSATVSNTGELFF. The DNA of the CDR3 is TGTGCCAGCAGCGCTACAGTTTCGAACACCGGGGAGCTGTTTTTT. The chain recombines TRBV9 with TRBJ2-2; D is ambiguous. This CDR3 spans 15 amino acids. Germline-derived CDR1 and CDR2 are SGDLS and YYNGEE. V lost 3 bases to trimming and J lost 0 bases, with 9 bases between them.

This clonotype was recorded a few times. This chain joins TRBV11-2 and TRBJ1-6, with D maybe TRBD1 (5 bases). Germline lookup yields CDR1 SGHAT and CDR2 FQNNGV. V was trimmed by 4 bases and J by 10 bases, leaving 20 bases between them. This CDR3 contains 16 residues. The CDR3 nucleotides read TGTGCCAGCAGCTCCGGGGGACGGCCTGCTGGATCACCCCTCCACTTT. It codes for CASSSGGRPAGSPLHF. Full variable domain (missing parts from reference TRBV11-2 and TRBJ1-6): EAGVAQSPRYKIIEKRQSVAFWCNPISGHATLYWYQQILGQGPKLLIQFQNNGVVDDSQLPKDRFSAERLKGVDSTLKIQPAKLEDSAVYLCASSSGGRPAGSPLHFGNGTRLTVT.

This chain joins TRBV27 and TRBJ2-7; possibly TRBD1 for D (6 bases). V lost 3 bases to trimming and J lost 8 bases, with 20 bases between them. The CDR3 runs to 15 residues. Germline loops: CDR1 MNHEY, CDR2 SMNVEV (reference sequence). The CDR3 DNA reads TGTGCCAGCAGTTTTGCCAGGACAGTTTTTGACAAGCAGTACTTC. Translating it yields CASSFARTVFDKQYF.

This clonotype was detected only a few times. The rearrangement uses TRBV6-2 or TRBV6-3 and TRBJ1-1, with TRBD1 matching 7 bases. The germline CDR1 and CDR2 sequences are MNHEY and SVGEGT. CDR3 size: 13 residues. J lost 2 bases, V lost 7 bases, and 4 bases had no gene match. The CDR3 sequence is CASNRGQNTEAFF. As DNA, the CDR3 is TGTGCCAGCAACAGGGGACAAAACACTGAAGCTTTCTTT.

This clonotype has ten or more counts. The chain uses TRBV5-8 and TRBJ2-7, with D maybe TRBD2 (6 bases). Germline CDR1 is SGHTS and CDR2 is YDEGEE. The V end was cut by 1 base, the J end by 0 bases, with 8 bases between. This CDR3 comprises 14 residues. In DNA form, the CDR3 reads TGTGCCAGCAGCTTGTACGGGAGCTCCTACGAGCAGTACTTC. Protein sequence: CASSLYGSSYEQYF. The full variable domain, with the rest looked up from reference TRBV5-8 and TRBJ2-7, is EAGVTQSPTHLIKTRGQQATLRCSPISGHTSVYWYQQALGLGLQFLLWYDEGEERNRGNFPPRFSGRQFPNYSSELNVNALELEDSALYLCASSLYGSSYEQYFGPGTRLTVT.

Notes on this clonotype: Given a much more abundant clone one base away, this may be a read error. This chain links TRBV6-1 with TRBJ2-5, with 9 bases fitting TRBD2. V shed 4 bases, J shed 3 bases, and the junction held 6 bases outside the gene matches. CDR3 length: 15 amino acids. Looked up from germline, CDR1 is MNHNS and CDR2 is SASEGT. CDR3 sequence reads: CASSGSGREKETQYF. The CDR3 DNA reads as TGTGCCAGCAGTGGTAGCGGGAGAGAAAAAGAGACCCAGTACTTC.

This clonotype has at least ten counts. This chain joins TRBV4-3 and TRBJ2-3; no firm D call. This CDR3 is built from 15 residues. Deletions cut 0 bases from V and 0 bases from J, with 7 bases between. Germline-derived CDR1 and CDR2 are LGHNA and YSLEER. The CDR3 reads CASSQDWQSTDTQYF. CDR3 DNA: TGCGCCAGCAGCCAAGATTGGCAGAGCACAGATACGCAGTATTTT.

This clonotype was counted many times. The gene calls are TRBV28 and TRBJ1-1; D remains ambiguous. The CDR3 is 15 residues long. The V and J ends lost 3 bases and 0 bases respectively, with 11 bases between them. CDR1 and CDR2 from the germline V gene are MDHEN and SYDVKM. In DNA form, the CDR3 reads TGTGCCAGCAGTTTCGGGGTTAAAATGAACACTGAAGCTTTCTTT. Protein: CASSFGVKMNTEAFF.

This clonotype was seen many times. The CDR3 coding sequence is TGTGCCAGCAGCTTGTTCAAGGGGAGCAATCAGCCCCAGCATTTT. Its translation: CASSLFKGSNQPQHF. The gene calls are TRBV7-2 and TRBJ1-5; D is possibly TRBD1 (5 bases). Looked up from germline, CDR1 is SGHTA and CDR2 is FQGNSA. The CDR3 has 15 residues. V gave up 3 bases and J gave up 1 base, with 10 bases separating them.

This clonotype has ten or more counts. This chain uses TRBV20-1 with TRBJ2-1; either TRBD1 or TRBD2 may supply D (5 bases each). Germline loops: CDR1 DFQATT, CDR2 SNEGSKA (reference sequence). V lost 5 bases and J lost 5, with 10 bases in between. The CDR3 is 12 residues long. The CDR3 sequence: CSAGGPNNEQFF. The CDR3 nucleotides read TGCAGTGCTGGGGGACCGAACAATGAGCAGTTCTTC.

This clonotype was counted many times. The DNA for the CDR3 is TGTGCCAGCAGTTTGGGGGTCGGTAGCAATCAGCCCCAGCATTTT. Protein product: CASSLGVGSNQPQHF. This chain uses TRBV28 with TRBJ1-5, with TRBD1 as a possible D gene (5 bases). V lost 3 bases to trimming and J lost 0 bases, with 9 bases between them. Germline lookup yields CDR1 MDHEN and CDR2 SYDVKM. This CDR3 comprises 15 residues. The variable domain in full, with the rest retrieved from reference TRBV28 and TRBJ1-5, is DVKVTQSSRYLVKRTGEKVFLECVQDMDHENMFWYRQDPGLGLRLIYFSYDVKMKEKGDIPEGYSVSREKKERFSLILESASTNQTSMYLCASSLGVGSNQPQHFGDGTRLSIL.

This clonotype was detected ten times or more. The rearrangement links TRBV6-2 or TRBV6-3 to TRBJ2-1; 14 positions match TRBD2. The J segment lost 4 bases and the V segment lost 5 bases, leaving 10 bases of the junction unmatched. Germline V lookup: CDR1 MNHEY, CDR2 SVGEGT. CDR3 length: 18 amino acids. The CDR3 spells CASSPSGTSGSTYNEQFF. The CDR3, as DNA: TGTGCCAGCAGTCCATCCGGGACTAGCGGGAGTACTTACAATGAGCAGTTCTTC.

On this clonotype itself: Mismatch with germline at one junction end may stem from a read error. The V call is TRBV27, the J call TRBJ2-2; 7 bases align to TRBD1. Germline V gene sequence: CDR1 MNHEY, CDR2 SMNVEV (reference sequence). This CDR3 has 16 residues. CDR3 sequence reads: CASSFADRVNTGKLFF. The CDR3 nucleotides are TGTGCCAGCAGTTTCGCCGACAGGGTAAACACCGGGAAGCTGTTTTTT.

At least ten counts were recorded for this clonotype. This rearrangement joins TRBV20-1 to TRBJ1-1, with a possible D match to TRBD1 (5 bases). The V end was cut by 5 bases, the J end by 0 bases, with 13 bases between. Germline V CDR1 and CDR2: DFQATT, SNEGSKA (reference sequence). There are 14 residues in the CDR3. CDR3: CSAQREGMNTEAFF. CDR3 coding DNA: TGCAGTGCTCAGAGGGAGGGGATGAACACTGAAGCTTTCTTT.

The chain joins TRBV20-1 to TRBJ2-1, with D possibly matching TRBD1 (6 bases). Germline loops: CDR1 DFQATT, CDR2 SNEGSKA (reference sequence). The CDR3 is 13 amino acids. Trimming stripped 3 bases from V and 2 bases from J, with 8 bases between. The CDR3 DNA reads as TGCAGTGCTAGGGGGGCTACCTACAATGAGCAGTTCTTC. Translated: CSARGATYNEQFF.

This clonotype occurred many times. Relative to the germline gene, one junction end is altered; a read error may explain this. The chain is built from TRBV11-3 and TRBJ2-1; D gene unclear. The CDR3 has 12 amino acids. Germline V gene sequence: CDR1 SGHNT, CDR2 YENEEA. The CDR3 reads CASSFSHNEQFF. CDR3 nucleotides: TGTGCCAGCAGCTTCTCCCACAATGAGCAGTTCTTC. Full variable domain (rest looked up from reference TRBV11-3 and TRBJ2-1): EAGVVQSPRYKIIEKKQPVAFWCNPISGHNTLYWYLQNLGQGPELLIRYENEEAVDDSQLPKDRFSAERLKGVDSTLKIQPAELGDSAVYLCASSFSHNEQFFGPGTRLTVL.

The chain has TRBV12-3 or TRBV12-4 and TRBJ2-1; 10 bases align to TRBD2. The CDR3 runs 18 residues. V lost 4 bases to trimming and J lost 0 bases; unmatched junction nucleotides: 9. CDR3 DNA: TGTGCCAGCAGTTACGGGGCTAGCGGGAGTCTCTCCTACAATGAGCAGTTCTTC. This codes for CASSYGASGSLSYNEQFF.

In its sample, this clonotype was seen once. V usage is TRBV12-3 or TRBV12-4 and J usage is TRBJ2-1; 14 bases are shared with TRBD2. J gave up 9 bases and V 5 bases, and 12 bases lay outside the gene matches. This CDR3 is 17 amino acids long. The CDR3 sequence is CASSPRLAGGPVSEQFF. Written as DNA, the CDR3 is TGTGCCAGCAGTCCCCGACTAGCGGGAGGGCCTGTATCTGAGCAGTTCTTC.

This chain connects TRBV7-2 to TRBJ2-1, with TRBD2 matching 9 bases. This CDR3 is built from 15 residues. V lost 4 bases to trimming and J lost 5 bases; unmatched junction nucleotides: 6. Per the germline V gene, CDR1 is SGHTA and CDR2 is FQGNSA. The CDR3 DNA reads TGTGCCAGCAGCTCCATTCTAGCGGGGAACAATGAGCAGTTCTTC. As protein: CASSSILAGNNEQFF.

This clonotype was observed many times. The chain combines TRBV30 with TRBJ2-7; D is ambiguous. Between the trimmed V and J ends, which lost 1 base and 6 bases, there was a span of 7 bases. This CDR3 has 11 residues. Looked up from germline, CDR1 is GTSNPN and CDR2 is SVGIG (reference sequence). CDR3 protein: CAWSALIEQYF. CDR3 sequence (DNA): TGTGCCTGGAGTGCCCTAATCGAGCAGTACTTC.

This clonotype was detected ten times or more. The gene calls are TRBV7-2 and TRBJ2-1; 14 nucleotides align to TRBD2. Looked up from germline, CDR1 is SGHTA and CDR2 is FQGNSA. This CDR3 is 18 amino acids long. V dropped 4 bases and J dropped 0; count of bases not matched to a gene: 5. The CDR3 here is CASSYRGTSGSSYNEQFF. The CDR3 region has the DNA TGTGCCAGCAGCTATAGGGGGACTAGCGGGAGCTCCTACAATGAGCAGTTCTTC.

This chain uses TRBV5-1 with TRBJ2-7; 7 bases are shared with TRBD2. With 4 bases clipped from V and 3 bases from J, the junction kept 13 bases outside the gene matches. Germline V gene lookup returns CDR1 SGHRS and CDR2 YFSETQ. The CDR3 runs to 16 residues. As DNA, the CDR3 is TGCGCCAGCAGCGGGTCCCGTGGGGAGGGGAACTACGAGCAGTACTTC. It yields the protein CASSGSRGEGNYEQYF.

This clonotype was detected many times. This chain connects TRBV5-1 to TRBJ2-5; weak D call: TRBD1 (5 bases). The CDR3 contains 14 residues. V was trimmed by 0 bases and J by 2 bases, leaving 8 bases between them. The germline V gene encodes CDR1 SGHRS and CDR2 YFSETQ. CDR3 region: CASSLVGEQETQYF. DNA for the CDR3: TGCGCCAGCAGCTTGGTAGGGGAACAAGAGACCCAGTACTTC.

Regarding this clonotype: A junction boundary mismatches the germline segment, possibly from a read error. CDR3 sequence reads: CASSTPWKGVGVTF. In nucleotides, the CDR3 is TGTGCCAGCAGTACGCCATGGAAGGGGGTGGGGGTAACTTTT. This chain uses TRBV28 with TRBJ1-4; the D gene is possibly TRBD1 (6 bases). Germline loops: CDR1 MDHEN, CDR2 SYDVKM. The CDR3 has 14 amino acids.